A single sample gave rise to the 27 T cell receptor beta chains below, sequenced in a study of long-term antiretroviral therapy in people with HIV (dated by TCRdb to about 2022). The immunoSEQ hsTCRB v3.0 assay was used at survey level resolution to sequence the TRB variable region. Here the immuneACCESS table is served through TCRdb, limited to in-frame sequences with V and J called. Missing clones are a known gap in these copies; in checked studies unresolved V genes cover under half, and the rest lacks a known reason. Here the sample has about 23,000 clones; approximately 88% occur a single time. The top ten constitute around 16% of the sample. The specimen was unsorted PBMCs, collected around 4.3 years after starting antiretroviral therapy. The receptors come from a man aged 25 to 40 with HIV.

The chain links TRBV12-1 to TRBJ1-3. TRBV12-1 is given as a pseudogene. The CDR3 loop spans 19 amino acids. The CDR3 loop reads CASSQPKFTRLCRGNTIYF. As DNA, the CDR3 is TGTGCCAGCAGCCAACCTAAATTCACTCGACTGTGTCGGGGAAACACCATATATTTT.

The CDR3 DNA is TGTGCCAGCAGTTACACCCGGGACTCTGAAGATACGCAGTATTTT. It yields the protein CASSYTRDSEDTQYF. This sequence joins TRBV6-5 and TRBJ2-3, with TRBD2 as a possible D gene (6 bases). CDR3 length: 15 residues. CDR1 is MNHEY, CDR2 SVGAGI, per germline. V lost 2 bases to trimming and J lost 5 bases, with 14 bases between them.

The chain uses TRBV2 and TRBJ2-3; D gene ambiguous. The germline V gene has CDR1 SNHLY and CDR2 FYNNEI. Deletions cut 2 bases from V and 4 bases from J, with 7 bases between. The CDR3 sequence is 13 residues long. The CDR3 bases are TGTGCCAGCAGTGAATATCCACCAGATACGCAGTATTTT. Translated, it gives CASSEYPPDTQYF.

This chain uses TRBV9 with TRBJ2-2; D perhaps matches TRBD1 (6 bases). From germline, CDR1 is SGDLS and CDR2 YYNGEE. CDR3 length: 16 amino acids. The germline V and J ends were trimmed by 2 bases and 5 bases, with 16 bases remaining between them. The CDR3 bases are TGTGCCAGCAGCGTTATCCCGGACAGAAGGACCGGGGAGCTGTTTTTT. Its protein is CASSVIPDRRTGELFF. Filled out from reference TRBV9 and TRBJ2-2, the complete variable domain reads DSGVTQTPKHLITATGQRVTLRCSPRSGDLSVYWYQQSLDQGLQFLIQYYNGEERAKGNILERFSAQQFPDLHSELNLSSLELGDSALYFCASSVIPDRRTGELFFGEGSRLTVL.

The chain recombines TRBV5-1 with TRBJ2-7; no clear D gene. The CDR3 has 13 residues. With 0 bases removed from V and 5 bases from J, the gap between germline ends came to 9 bases. Germline CDR1 is SGHRS and CDR2 is YFSETQ. CDR3 in amino acids: CASSLDLFDEQYF. In DNA form, the CDR3 reads TGCGCCAGCAGCTTGGATCTCTTTGACGAGCAGTACTTC.

This clone was observed a single time. The chain couples TRBV5-4 to TRBJ1-4; possible D gene TRBD1, 5 bases. Between the trimmed V and J ends, which lost 4 bases and 8 bases, there was a span of 12 bases. CDR3 length: 13 residues. Germline lookup yields CDR1 SGHNT and CDR2 YYREEE (reference sequence). The CDR3 here is CASSGAGNEKLFF. The CDR3 DNA is TGTGCCAGCAGCGGAGCAGGGAACGAAAAACTGTTTTTT.

The chain has TRBV14 and TRBJ2-1; D gene unclear. The CDR3 covers 16 residues. V was pared by 1 base and J by 0 bases, with 10 bases between. Germline CDR1 is SGHDN and CDR2 is FVKESK. CDR3 sequence reads: CASSQADVYSYNEQFF. CDR3 sequence (DNA): TGTGCCAGCAGCCAAGCCGACGTATACTCCTACAATGAGCAGTTCTTC.

The gene calls are TRBV28 and TRBJ1-5, with TRBD1 as a possible D gene (5 bases). Trimming shortened V by 1 base and J by 1 base, and 11 bases separated the two germline ends. The CDR3 consists of 16 residues. Looked up from germline, CDR1 is MDHEN and CDR2 is SYDVKM. In nucleotides, the CDR3 is TGTGCCAGCAGTTTATCAGGGACTGAGAGCAATCAGCCCCAGCATTTT. It translates to CASSLSGTESNQPQHF.

The chain links TRBV28 to TRBJ2-3, with a tentative D call TRBD1 (6 bases). The germline V gene has CDR1 MDHEN and CDR2 SYDVKM. The CDR3 is 15 residues long. V lost 1 base and J lost 4, with 12 bases in between. Here the CDR3 DNA reads TGTGCCAGCAGTTTATTACAGGGCGGCGCAGATACGCAGTATTTT. It yields the protein CASSLLQGGADTQYF. Together with reference TRBV28 and TRBJ2-3, the CDR3 gives the full variable domain: DVKVTQSSRYLVKRTGEKVFLECVQDMDHENMFWYRQDPGLGLRLIYFSYDVKMKEKGDIPEGYSVSREKKERFSLILESASTNQTSMYLCASSLLQGGADTQYFGPGTRLTVL.

This clone was seen more than once but under ten times. The chain joins TRBV9 to TRBJ2-7; D is perhaps TRBD2 (5 bases). CDR1 and CDR2 (germline): SGDLS, YYNGEE. V lost 0 bases to trimming and J lost 6 bases, with 19 bases between them. The CDR3 loop spans 16 amino acids. CDR3 residues: CASSVGPSNLSREQYF. The CDR3 coding sequence is TGTGCCAGCAGCGTAGGCCCTAGCAATTTATCTCGCGAGCAGTACTTC.

This rearrangement joins TRBV30 to TRBJ2-7; 7 bases are a match to TRBD2. Germline trimming cut 0 bases from V and 4 bases from J; bases unmatched to any gene: 9. The CDR3 consists of 15 residues. The germline V gene has CDR1 GTSNPN and CDR2 SVGIG (reference sequence). CDR3 DNA sequence: TGTGCCTGGAGTGTTGGTGCGGGAGTGATTTACGAGCAGTACTTC. Amino acids: CAWSVGAGVIYEQYF.

This clone was counted between two and nine times. The genes are TRBV7-6 and TRBJ2-1; D not certain. Trimming took off 1 base at V and 8 bases at J, with 9 bases between the two ends. The CDR3 is 13 residues long. Germline V CDR1 and CDR2: SGHVS, FNYEAQ. DNA for the CDR3: TGTGCCAGCAGCTTAGGGGCCGCCGATGAGCAGTTCTTC. It yields the protein CASSLGAADEQFF.

This clone came up a few times. The chain uses TRBV2 and TRBJ2-7, with 8 bases matching TRBD1. The trim removed 5 bases at V and 2 bases at J, leaving 14 bases unmatched. Germline CDR1 is SNHLY and CDR2 is FYNNEI. The CDR3 contains 17 residues. The CDR3 sequence: CASSQPTLGQGPYEQYF. DNA for the CDR3: TGTGCCAGCAGTCAGCCTACCCTAGGACAGGGCCCCTACGAGCAGTACTTC.

The CDR3 DNA follows: TGTGCCAGTAGTTTGGGACACGACTCCTACGAGCAGTACTTC. Its translation: CASSLGHDSYEQYF. The chain combines TRBV19 with TRBJ2-7; possible D gene TRBD1, 6 bases. The ends were cut back, 5 bases at V and 0 bases at J, with 11 bases in the middle. In germline, CDR1 is LNHDA, CDR2 SQIVND (reference sequence). The CDR3 spans 14 residues.

The chain joins TRBV2 to TRBJ1-5; no definite D call. Deletions cut 3 bases from V and 7 bases from J, with 7 bases between. The CDR3 sequence is 12 residues long. Germline lookup yields CDR1 SNHLY and CDR2 FYNNEI. DNA for the CDR3: TGTGCCAGCAGTGACGCCGGGCAGCCCCAGCATTTT. It specifies CASSDAGQPQHF.

The chain couples TRBV19 to TRBJ2-7; 7 bases match TRBD2. The CDR3 covers 15 residues. V trimming: 1 base; J trimming: 1 base; junction bases outside the gene matches: 4. Germline values: CDR1 LNHDA, CDR2 SQIVND (reference sequence). In DNA, the CDR3 is TGTGCCAGTAGTATAGTCCCGGGGGGATCCTACGAGCAGTACTTC. Amino acid sequence: CASSIVPGGSYEQYF.

This chain joins TRBV16 and TRBJ1-5; D is unclear. The CDR3 extends over 15 amino acids. Germline V gene data show CDR1 as KGHSY and CDR2 as FQNENV. The V end was cut by 0 bases, the J end by 0 bases, with 6 bases between. Written as DNA, the CDR3 is TGTGCCAGCAGCCAATCCTCGAGTAGCAATCAGCCCCAGCATTTT. It encodes CASSQSSSSNQPQHF.

The rearrangement joins TRBV7-9 to TRBJ2-7, with a tentative D call TRBD2 (5 bases). CDR3 size: 12 residues. V lost 5 bases to trimming and J lost 6 bases, with 11 bases between them. Germline CDR1 reads SEHNR; CDR2 reads FQNEAQ (reference sequence). CDR3 in amino acids: CASSPRRGEQYF. The CDR3 DNA sequence: TGTGCCAGCAGCCCAAGACGGGGCGAGCAGTACTTC. The variable domain in full, completed from reference TRBV7-9 and TRBJ2-7, reads DTGVSQNPRHKITKRGQNVTFRCDPISEHNRLYWYRQTLGQGPEFLTYFQNEAQLEKSRLLSDRFSAERPKGSFSTLEIQRTEQGDSAMYLCASSPRRGEQYFGPGTRLTVT.

This chain connects TRBV30 to TRBJ2-1; D gene unclear. Germline V gene data show CDR1 as GTSNPN and CDR2 as SVGIG (reference sequence). The length of the CDR3 is 13 residues. V was pared by 4 bases and J by 0 bases, with 7 bases between. As DNA, the CDR3 is TGTGCCTGGACCGCCAGCTCCTACAATGAGCAGTTCTTC. It translates to CAWTASSYNEQFF.

The CDR3 DNA reads as TGTGCCAGTATGAGCGGGCCCTCTGGGTATGGCTACACCTTC. Its protein is CASMSGPSGYGYTF. V is TRBV19 and J is TRBJ1-2; D uncertain. The CDR3 length is 14 residues. The ends were cut back, 7 bases at V and 5 bases at J, with 17 bases in the middle. Germline loops: CDR1 LNHDA, CDR2 SQIVND (reference sequence).

The chain has TRBV5-1 and TRBJ2-3; D unresolved. Germline V CDR1 and CDR2: SGHRS, YFSETQ. Trimming took 5 bases from V and 1 from J, leaving 11 bases between them. This CDR3 has 14 amino acids. For the CDR3, the DNA is TGCGCCAGCAGAGGAACGGTGGGCACAGATACGCAGTATTTT. Residues: CASRGTVGTDTQYF.

This chain links TRBV19 with TRBJ1-3; the D gene is possibly TRBD1 (6 bases). V was trimmed by 3 bases and J by 0 bases, leaving 12 bases between them. The CDR3 runs to 16 residues. Germline V gene lookup returns CDR1 LNHDA and CDR2 SQIVND (reference sequence). The CDR3 region is CASSIPGQPSGNTIYF. CDR3 sequence (DNA): TGTGCCAGTAGTATCCCCGGACAGCCCTCTGGAAACACCATATATTTT.

In its sample, this clone was seen once. The V call is TRBV6-1, the J call TRBJ2-7; D might be TRBD2 (6 bases). The CDR3 consists of 13 residues. Germline CDR1 is MNHNS and CDR2 is SASEGT. The V end was cut by 3 bases, the J end by 3 bases, with 9 bases between. As DNA, the CDR3 is TGTGCCAGCAGTGACGGAGGGTTCTACGAGCAGTACTTC. It is translated as CASSDGGFYEQYF.

This chain links TRBV5-8 with TRBJ2-5; D is uncertain. Deletions cut 0 bases from V and 3 bases from J, with 9 bases between. The CDR3 consists of 14 residues. Germline loops: CDR1 SGHTS, CDR2 YDEGEE. The CDR3 region has the DNA TGTGCCAGCAGCTTGGGCCAATACAAAGAGACCCAGTACTTC. It yields the protein CASSLGQYKETQYF. Variable domain in full (rest from reference TRBV5-8 and TRBJ2-5): EAGVTQSPTHLIKTRGQQATLRCSPISGHTSVYWYQQALGLGLQFLLWYDEGEERNRGNFPPRFSGRQFPNYSSELNVNALELEDSALYLCASSLGQYKETQYFGPGTRLLVL.

This sequence joins TRBV5-1 and TRBJ1-1, with D maybe TRBD1 (6 bases). Trimming shortened V by 9 bases and J by 6 bases, and 18 bases separated the two germline ends. Germline V CDR1 and CDR2: SGHRS, YFSETQ. The CDR3 totals 13 residues. The CDR3 loop reads CAIREGESAEAFF. CDR3 DNA sequence: TGCGCCATCCGGGAGGGGGAGAGCGCTGAAGCTTTCTTT.

The gene calls are TRBV28 and TRBJ1-4, with D possibly being TRBD1 (5 bases). There are 15 residues in the CDR3. CDR1 MDHEN and CDR2 SYDVKM come from the germline V gene. The V gene lost 3 bases and the J gene lost 9 bases, with 17 bases spanning the gap. This CDR3 is CASSFRDVKGQKLFF. Here the CDR3 DNA reads TGTGCCAGCAGTTTTAGGGACGTAAAGGGGCAAAAACTGTTTTTT.

The genes are TRBV5-1 and TRBJ2-2, with D possibly matching TRBD2 (6 bases). The ends were cut back, 2 bases at V and 7 bases at J, with 18 bases in the middle. The CDR3 loop spans 16 amino acids. Germline V gene lookup returns CDR1 SGHRS and CDR2 YFSETQ. In DNA form, the CDR3 reads TGCGCCAGCAGCTTCGGGCCAACCACCGGGGGCGGGGAGCTGTTTTTT. This translates into CASSFGPTTGGGELFF.